Listed below are T cell receptor beta chains from one sample, sequenced in a study of cytomegalovirus exposure and HLA in healthy donors. The protocol was immunoSEQ multiplex PCR, while the TCRdb copy is restricted to in-frame clones and leaves out a portion. Of some 180,000 clones listed, 70% to 85% are singletons. The specimen was PBMCs. Receptor source: a girl between 2 and 10 years old in good health and CMV-seropositive. CDR3s leave out the opening cysteine and the closing phenylalanine or tryptophan. Size values are once, few and many counts, or a class for expanded clones, and some rows have none.

clone_size j_call v_call cdr3_aa
- TRBJ2-3 TRBV6-5 ASSGTFTDTQY
- TRBJ2-2 TRBV5-4 ASSLVGGRAVGELF
- TRBJ2-3 TRBV12-5 ASFGSGGTDTQY
- TRBJ1-6 TRBV19 ASSLYLTGTGSSPLH
- TRBJ2-5 TRBV28 ATAGTQETQY
- TRBJ1-2 TRBV30 AWSRGQGEGYT
- TRBJ1-5 TRBV30 ASGYSNQPQH
few TRBJ2-3 TRBV4-1 ASSQAGTGNLRAQY
- TRBJ2-3 TRBV9 ASSVSGRVTDTQY
- TRBJ2-3 TRBV5-1 ASSMFGAGDTQY
- TRBJ2-4 TRBV7-9 ASSFLPSGRSIAKNIQY
- TRBJ2-1 TRBV6-6 ASSGRGMVHQNEQF
- TRBJ1-6 TRBV6-5 ASRQLNLQGTPLH
few TRBJ1-6 TRBV21-1 ASSKGRQYNSPLH
- TRBJ2-3 TRBV9 ASSVGQTDTQY
- TRBJ1-4 TRBV19 ASSILSGRGYEKLF
few TRBJ2-2 TRBV7-7 ASSLQGGELF
- TRBJ2-6 TRBV7-6 ASSFRAGANVLT
- TRBJ1-3 TRBV6-5 ASSYSGQGAKIY
- TRBJ2-7 TRBV2 ASSGESYEQY
- TRBJ2-1 TRBV28 ASSLGTGPTYNEQF
- TRBJ1-2 TRBV5-1 ASSLSQTNYGYT
- TRBJ1-2 TRBV6-5 ASSYVQGYGYT
- TRBJ1-2 TRBV7-2 ASRRPSANYGYT
- TRBJ1-3 TRBV10-3 AISEPRGRIGNTIY
- TRBJ2-3 TRBV19 ASKDKGYTDTQY
- TRBJ1-6 TRBV30 AWSHRGSPPH
- TRBJ2-1 TRBV2 ASSERTGILAGVPKSYNEQF
- TRBJ1-2 TRBV5-1 ASSLLGTGNGYT
once TRBJ1-4 TRBV5-4 ASSSRQGDEKLF
few TRBJ2-7 TRBV6-1 ASSEGSYSYEQY
- TRBJ1-2 TRBV7-8 ASSSLQGVDYGYT